This T cell receptor (beta chain) was retrieved from a study of blood T cell repertoires in COVID-19. Trimming took 3 bases from V and 9 from J; bases not matched to a gene: 7. This CDR3 spans 14 amino acids. CDR1 and CDR2 from the germline V gene are LNHDA and SQIVND (reference sequence). Authors' processing steps: Estimates of nucleated cell counts were drawn from the amplification of reference gene primers. The protocol was immunoSEQ multiplex PCR, while the TCRdb copy is restricted to in-frame clones and leaves out a portion. From that table come the V and J calls and clone size; the DNA was used to work out D and trimming. Of 200,000 to 300,000 clones detected, approximately 84% appear once; the ten largest clones hold less than 4.5%. This clone was found once.

The specimen sequenced was peripheral blood. This TCR was recovered from a man aged 45-65 years with acute or convalescent COVID-19. The rearrangement links TRBV19 to TRBJ2-1; TRBD2 agrees at 8 bases. The CDR3 bases are TGTGCCAGTAGTATTACAGGACTAGCATTTGAGCAGTTCTTC. Protein: CASSITGLAFEQFF. The full variable domain, rest sourced from reference TRBV19 and TRBJ2-1, is DGGITQSPKYLFRKEGQNVTLSCEQNLNHDAMYWYRQDPGQGLRLIYYSQIVNDFQKGDIAEGYSVSREKKESFPLTVTSAQKNPTAFYLCASSITGLAFEQFFGPGTRLTVL.